The 27 T cell receptor beta chains given below trace back to one sample, sequenced in a study of T cells expressing NK-cell markers. After re-calling the 5' RACE reads, TCRdb lists one entry per CDR3 protein, DNA absent. The sample is made up of roughly 420,000 distinct CDR3 sequences, and the top ten hold less than 7.5% of it. The source material was blood T cells: a sorted CD56 or NKG2C T cell subset, CD4+ or CD8+ T cells, or bulk PBMC T cells (not recorded which). The receptor set was obtained from a woman aged 18 to 75 in good health.

The chain links TRBV28 to TRBJ1-1. Germline values: CDR1 MDHEN, CDR2 SYDVKM. The CDR3 covers 13 residues. The CDR3 here is CASTLGGVTEAFF.

CDR3 sequence reads: CSVGGSEQGYSGNTIYF. This chain links TRBV29-1 with TRBJ1-3; TCRdb returns TRBD1, unconfirmable since there is no DNA. The CDR3 totals 17 residues. In germline, CDR1 is SQVTM, CDR2 ANQGSEA.

The CDR3 sequence: CASSFFPTGGNDEQYF. The chain recombines TRBV7-2 with TRBJ2-7; TCRdb reports TRBD1, a call that lacks DNA to check it against. The length of the CDR3 is 16 residues. Germline CDR1 is SGHTA and CDR2 is FQGNSA.

The rearrangement links TRBV7-9 to TRBJ1-5; absent DNA, TCRdb's TRBD1 call cannot be checked. The CDR3 runs to 16 residues. Germline lookup yields CDR1 SEHNR and CDR2 FQNEAQ (reference sequence). The CDR3 sequence: CASSPGQGELNQPQHF.

This chain uses TRBV20-1 with TRBJ2-5; there is no DNA to check the TCRdb D call of TRBD1. The CDR3 is 15 amino acids. Per germline, CDR1 DFQATT and CDR2 SNEGSKA (reference sequence). This CDR3 is CSAPSGQAKKETQYF.

This sequence joins TRBV7-2 and TRBJ2-1. This CDR3 has 15 amino acids. The germline gives CDR1 SGHTA, CDR2 FQGNSA. CDR3: CASNHMVVRLDEQFF. Full variable domain (outside the CDR3, taken from reference TRBV7-2 and TRBJ2-1): GAGVSQSPSNKVTEKGKDVELRCDPISGHTALYWYRQSLGQGLEFLIYFQGNSAPDKSGLPSDRFSAERTGGSVSTLTIQRTQQEDSAVYLCASNHMVVRLDEQFFGPGTRLTVL.

J is TRBJ2-6 and V is TRBV6-5. This CDR3 contains 15 residues. Germline V lookup: CDR1 MNHEY, CDR2 SVGAGI. The CDR3 here is CASSFGLSGANVLTF.

The chain carries TRBV20-1 and TRBJ2-7; TCRdb returns TRBD1, unconfirmable since there is no DNA. This CDR3 is built from 14 residues. CDR1 and CDR2 from the germline V gene are DFQATT and SNEGSKA (reference sequence). This CDR3 is CSARLPAPSYEQYF.

The CDR3 is CASSLTLAGDTDTQYF. The V gene is TRBV7-6, the J gene TRBJ2-3; TCRdb picks TRBD1, but there is no DNA to check that call. The CDR3 is 16 residues long. CDR1 and CDR2 from the germline V gene are SGHVS and FNYEAQ.

The chain is built from TRBV6-5 and TRBJ2-1; TCRdb's D call of TRBD1 is untestable without DNA. Germline CDR1 is MNHEY and CDR2 is SVGAGI. This CDR3 is built from 15 residues. This CDR3 reads CASSFIGTGDNEQFF.

The CDR3: CASSAGGPGTDTQYF. The chain recombines TRBV13 with TRBJ2-3; TCRdb gives TRBD2 as the D gene, but with no DNA this cannot be confirmed. Germline loops: CDR1 PRHDT, CDR2 FYEKMQ (reference sequence). This CDR3 comprises 15 residues.

This rearrangement joins TRBV5-5 to TRBJ2-5; the D call from TCRdb, TRBD1, cannot be confirmed without DNA. The germline V gene encodes CDR1 SGHKS and CDR2 YYEKEE (reference sequence). The CDR3 loop spans 14 amino acids. The CDR3 here is CASSLGQAQETQYF.

V usage is TRBV15 and J usage is TRBJ2-3. Looked up from germline, CDR1 is LNHNV and CDR2 is YYDKDF (reference sequence). The length of the CDR3 is 14 residues. The CDR3 is CATSRDRGTDTQYF.

The J gene is TRBJ1-5, the V gene TRBV12-3 or TRBV12-4. The CDR3 is 12 residues long. CDR3 sequence: CASSSAGGAQHF.

The chain is built from TRBV6-6 and TRBJ1-1; TCRdb selects TRBD1, and the lack of DNA leaves this call unchecked. This CDR3 contains 13 residues. Germline loops: CDR1 MNHNY, CDR2 SVGAGI (reference sequence). The CDR3 reads CASSYSVREEAFF.

The chain recombines TRBV20-1 with TRBJ2-3; checking the TCRdb D call of TRBD2 is not possible without DNA. Germline V gene lookup returns CDR1 DFQATT and CDR2 SNEGSKA (reference sequence). This CDR3 is 14 amino acids long. The CDR3 loop is CSASTSGRGGTQYF.

J is TRBJ1-4 and V is TRBV5-1; TCRdb calls TRBD1, which cannot be checked without DNA. Germline V gives CDR1 SGHRS, CDR2 YFSETQ. The CDR3 has 14 residues. The CDR3 loop is CASSRGTERRKLFF.

The chain is built from TRBV7-2 and TRBJ2-1. Per the germline V gene, CDR1 is SGHTA and CDR2 is FQGNSA. The length of the CDR3 is 17 residues. CDR3: CASSVSYPGGPYNEQFF.

The chain combines TRBV28 with TRBJ2-7. Germline V CDR1 and CDR2: MDHEN, SYDVKM. The CDR3 extends over 12 amino acids. CDR3 protein: CASCISSYEQYF.

The chain is built from TRBV7-9 and TRBJ1-2; absent DNA, TCRdb's TRBD1 call cannot be checked. Germline assignment: CDR1 SEHNR and CDR2 FQNEAQ (reference sequence). The CDR3 totals 17 residues. The CDR3 here is CASSLTGGSDPLYRYTF.

The V call is TRBV5-1, the J call TRBJ2-7. The CDR3 runs to 12 residues. Germline-derived CDR1 and CDR2 are SGHRS and YFSETQ. CDR3 in amino acids: CASSSFDHEQYF.

This rearrangement joins TRBV5-5 to TRBJ2-7; lacking DNA, the TRBD1 call made by TCRdb goes unchecked. CDR3 length: 16 amino acids. Germline CDR1 reads SGHKS; CDR2 reads YYEKEE (reference sequence). The chain's CDR3 is CASSLVPGQGSLEQYF. Looking up the rest from reference TRBV5-5 and TRBJ2-7 gives the full variable domain: DAGVTQSPTHLIKTRGQQVTLRCSPISGHKSVSWYQQVLGQGPQFIFQYYEKEERGRGNFPDRFSARQFPNYSSELNVNALLLGDSALYLCASSLVPGQGSLEQYFGPGTRLTVT.

The CDR3 protein is CASSQRNKGGTGAEAFF. This chain uses TRBV23-1 with TRBJ1-1; TCRdb's assignment of TRBD1 cannot be checked, as there is no DNA. TRBV23-1 belongs to the ORF category, with a function that is uncertain. The CDR3 has 17 residues.

This chain uses TRBV11-2 with TRBJ2-2. The CDR3 length is 14 residues. Germline V gene data show CDR1 as SGHAT and CDR2 as FQNNGV. CDR3 protein: CASSFLGNAGELFF.

This chain links TRBV5-4 with TRBJ2-3; absent DNA, TCRdb's TRBD1 call cannot be checked. The germline gives CDR1 SGHNT, CDR2 YYREEE (reference sequence). The CDR3 spans 15 residues. The CDR3 sequence: CASSLTGGGIDTQYF.

V and J are TRBV19 and TRBJ2-1. The CDR3 has 15 residues. Germline V gene sequence: CDR1 LNHDA, CDR2 SQIVND (reference sequence). CDR3 sequence reads: CASSIGVQFYNEQFF.

The chain uses TRBV29-1 and TRBJ2-5; checking the TCRdb D call of TRBD2 is not possible without DNA. Germline V lookup: CDR1 SQVTM, CDR2 ANQGSEA. The CDR3 is 12 amino acids. This chain's CDR3 is CSVVRVQETQYF.